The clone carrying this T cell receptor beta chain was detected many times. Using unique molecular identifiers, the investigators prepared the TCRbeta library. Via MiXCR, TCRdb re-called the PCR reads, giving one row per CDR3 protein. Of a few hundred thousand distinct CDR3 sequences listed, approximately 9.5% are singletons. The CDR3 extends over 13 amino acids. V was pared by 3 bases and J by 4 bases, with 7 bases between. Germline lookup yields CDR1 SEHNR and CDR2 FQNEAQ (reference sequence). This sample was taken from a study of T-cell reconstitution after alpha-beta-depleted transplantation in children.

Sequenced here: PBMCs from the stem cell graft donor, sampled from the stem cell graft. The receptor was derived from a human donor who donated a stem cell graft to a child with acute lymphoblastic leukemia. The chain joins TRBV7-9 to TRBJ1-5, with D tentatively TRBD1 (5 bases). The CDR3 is CASSLTENQPQHF. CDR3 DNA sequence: TGTGCCAGCAGCTTGACAGAGAATCAGCCCCAGCATTTT. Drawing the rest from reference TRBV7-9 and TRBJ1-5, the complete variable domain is DTGVSQNPRHKITKRGQNVTFRCDPISEHNRLYWYRQTLGQGPEFLTYFQNEAQLEKSRLLSDRFSAERPKGSFSTLEIQRTEQGDSAMYLCASSLTENQPQHFGDGTRLSIL.